This T cell receptor (beta chain) was found in a study of blood T cell repertoires in COVID-19. Study background: T cells, B-cell-depleted T cells, or PBMCs supplied cDNA or gDNA.

V shed 5 bases and J 11 bases; nucleotides not matched to a gene: 11. The CDR3 has 13 amino acids. The V gene's germline CDR1 is SEHNR and CDR2 FQNEAQ (reference sequence). Original handling: Estimation of nucleated cell counts relied on the amplification of reference gene primers. TCRdb keeps only in-frame clones here, not all; method: immunoSEQ multiplex PCR. V, J and clone size reflect that table, while D and trimming were determined from the DNA. The sample records fewer than 150,000 clones, roughly 85% being singletons. This clonotype originated in a human donor in a cohort sampled during active COVID-19. J is TRBJ1-1 and V is TRBV7-9; TRBD1 matches 7 bases. Sequencing used peripheral blood. The CDR3 sequence: CASSPGATGDAFF. CDR3 DNA: TGTGCCAGCAGCCCAGGGGCTACAGGGGACGCTTTCTTT.